A single sample is the source of the 5 T cell receptor beta chains below, sequenced in a study of CD8 T cells in Susac syndrome. Random hexamers were used to reverse transcribe the RNA input (about 0.45 to 1 ug). TCRdb reprocessed the immunoSEQ multiplex PCR reads with MiXCR, giving one entry per CDR3 protein. The table lists 150,000 to 180,000 distinct CDR3 sequences, around 95% of them singletons. Specimen: CD8+ T cells from PBMCs. These receptors originate from a human donor with multiple sclerosis.

The chain is built from TRBV6-5 and TRBJ2-7; D is perhaps TRBD2 (6 bases). V was trimmed by 6 bases and J by 1 base, leaving 7 bases between them. Germline assignment: CDR1 MNHEY and CDR2 SVGAGI. The CDR3 spans 12 residues. The DNA for the CDR3 is TGTGCCAGCAGCCGGGGGTCCTACGAGCAGTACGTC. Its protein product is CASSRGSYEQYV.

This clonotype was seen only a few times. This chain joins TRBV7-2 and TRBJ2-5; 9 nucleotides match TRBD1. This CDR3 spans 15 amino acids. Per the germline V gene, CDR1 is SGHTA and CDR2 is FQGNSA. Trimming took 5 bases from V and 5 from J; bases not matched to a gene: 9. This chain's CDR3 is CASSSRDREKETQYF. The CDR3 nucleotides are TGTGCCAGCAGCAGTCGGGACAGGGAGAAGGAGACCCAGTACTTC.

V and J are TRBV20-1 and TRBJ2-1; 7 bases align to TRBD2. Germline CDR1 and CDR2: DFQATT and SNEGSKA (reference sequence). The V and J ends lost 0 bases and 7 bases, in that order; junction bases with no gene match: 9. The CDR3 runs 15 residues. In DNA form, the CDR3 reads TGCAGTGCTAGAGATCGTGGCGGGGGATGGAATGAGCAGTTCTTC. Amino acids: CSARDRGGGWNEQFF.

A single count supports this clonotype. The chain uses TRBV12-3 or TRBV12-4 and TRBJ1-2; D may be TRBD1 (5 bases). The V end was cut by 6 bases, the J end by 5 bases, with 19 bases between. The CDR3 sequence is 15 residues long. The CDR3 loop is CASSLALGTEYGYTF. The DNA of the CDR3 is TGTGCCAGCAGCCTCGCCTTAGGGACCGAGTATGGCTACACCTTC.

V and J are TRBV20-1 and TRBJ2-1, with D perhaps TRBD2 (7 bases). Per germline, CDR1 DFQATT and CDR2 SNEGSKA (reference sequence). V shed 3 bases and J shed 3 bases, with 18 bases lying between them. This CDR3 is 16 amino acids long. This CDR3 is CSARGGPGDFYNEQFF. In DNA form, the CDR3 reads TGCAGTGCTAGGGGGGGGCCGGGAGACTTCTACAATGAGCAGTTCTTC.